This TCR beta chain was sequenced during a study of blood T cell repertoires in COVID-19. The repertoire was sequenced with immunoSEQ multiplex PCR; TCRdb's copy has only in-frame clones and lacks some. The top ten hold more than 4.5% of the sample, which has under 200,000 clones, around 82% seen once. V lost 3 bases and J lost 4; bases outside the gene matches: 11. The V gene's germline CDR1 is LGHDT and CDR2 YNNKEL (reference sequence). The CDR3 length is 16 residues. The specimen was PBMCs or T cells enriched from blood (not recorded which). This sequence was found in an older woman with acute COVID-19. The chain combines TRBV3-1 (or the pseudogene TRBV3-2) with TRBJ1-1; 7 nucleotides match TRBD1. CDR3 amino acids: CASSHLPTGRGTEAFF. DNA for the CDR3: TGTGCCAGCAGCCACCTACCGACAGGGCGAGGCACTGAAGCTTTCTTT.